A selection of T cell receptor beta chains follows, all from one sample in a study of T cells in Graves' hyperthyroidism and ophthalmopathy. MiXCR was run by TCRdb on the multiplex PCR reads, yielding one entry per CDR3 protein. Counted here are roughly 650,000 distinct CDR3 sequences, roughly 15% occurring once; the ten biggest clones make up roughly 3.5%. Input material: blood. Receptor source: a woman aged 35 to 49 with Graves' ophthalmopathy. CDR3s include the opening cysteine and the closing phenylalanine or tryptophan. D genes are given only for firm matches. The size of a clone is reported for some rows only, either as once, few or many, or as a class for expanded clones.

D: TRBD2
size: -
V: TRBV28
J: TRBJ2-3
DNA: TGTGCCAGCAAAAACCCGGGACTAGCAACAGATACGCAGTATTTT
CDR3: CASKNPGLATDTQYF

D: -
size: few
V: TRBV12-3/TRBV12-4
J: TRBJ2-1
DNA: TGTGCCAGCAGTTTATCTGGGACGGGCAATGAGCAGTTCTTC
CDR3: CASSLSGTGNEQFF

D: TRBD2
size: -
V: TRBV2
J: TRBJ2-2
DNA: TGTGCCAGCAGTCCGACTAGCCCGGGGCTGTTTTTT
CDR3: CASSPTSPGLFF

D: TRBD2
size: few
V: TRBV10-1
J: TRBJ2-2
DNA: TGCGCCTCTAGCGGGATCAACACCGGGGAGCTGTTTTTT
CDR3: CASSGINTGELFF

D: -
size: many
V: TRBV11-2
J: TRBJ2-3
DNA: TGTGCCAGCAGCTCGGCCGGGACACTGAGCACAGATACGCAGTATTTT
CDR3: CASSSAGTLSTDTQYF

D: -
size: few
V: TRBV6-2/TRBV6-3
J: TRBJ2-7
DNA: TGTGCCAGCAGGCCTGGGGCGGCTACCTACGAGCAGTACTTC
CDR3: CASRPGAATYEQYF

D: TRBD1
size: many
V: TRBV12-3/TRBV12-4
J: TRBJ2-3
DNA: TGTGCCAGCAGACCGAACCCGGGACAGGGGGAAGATACGCAGTATTTT
CDR3: CASRPNPGQGEDTQYF

D: TRBD1
size: once
V: TRBV5-1
J: TRBJ2-2
DNA: TGCGCCAGCAGCTTGAGGGACAGCCAACACATCACCGGGGAGCTGTTTTTT
CDR3: CASSLRDSQHITGELFF

D: -
size: -
V: TRBV20-1
J: TRBJ2-5
DNA: TGCAGTGCCCAGACCGGGACAAGCCAAGAGACCCAGTACTTC
CDR3: CSAQTGTSQETQYF

D: -
size: -
V: TRBV14
J: TRBJ1-3
DNA: TGTGCCAGCAGCCAAGCTGGGGCTCGGTACACTGGAAACACCATATATTTT
CDR3: CASSQAGARYTGNTIYF

D: TRBD1
size: -
V: TRBV5-6
J: TRBJ2-3
DNA: TGTGCCAGCAGGGTGAGACAGGGACGAACAGATACGCAGTATTTT
CDR3: CASRVRQGRTDTQYF

D: TRBD2
size: -
V: TRBV20-1
J: TRBJ2-3
DNA: TGCAGTACTAAGCGGGAGGTTACTAGCACAGATACGCAGTATTTT
CDR3: CSTKREVTSTDTQYF

D: TRBD1
size: -
V: TRBV12-3/TRBV12-4
J: TRBJ1-2
DNA: TGTGCCAGCAGTCCACGGACAGGGAGGAGGAACTATGGCTACACCTTC
CDR3: CASSPRTGRRNYGYTF

D: -
size: -
V: TRBV6-1
J: TRBJ1-3
DNA: TGTGCCAGCACCCCTTGGGGGCAATCTGGAAACACCATATATTTT
CDR3: CASTPWGQSGNTIYF

D: -
size: few
V: TRBV29-1
J: TRBJ1-1
DNA: TGCAGTGGATCCAATTTGGGAAATGGATACAGTGAAGCTTTCTTT
CDR3: CSGSNLGNGYSEAFF

D: -
size: many
V: TRBV7-2
J: TRBJ1-2
DNA: TGTGCCAGCAGCTTTGGCGAGAACTATGGCTACACCTTC
CDR3: CASSFGENYGYTF

D: TRBD2
size: many
V: TRBV5-1
J: TRBJ2-5
DNA: TGCGCCAGCAGCTTGGAGGGCGGGAGGACTGAGACCCAGTACTTC
CDR3: CASSLEGGRTETQYF

D: TRBD1
size: few
V: TRBV9
J: TRBJ1-1
DNA: TGTGCCAGCAGCGCAGGACAGGACACTGAAGCTTTCTTT
CDR3: CASSAGQDTEAFF

D: -
size: -
V: TRBV6-1
J: TRBJ2-1
DNA: TGTGCCAGCAGGTCGGTCTCCTACAATGAGCAGTTCTTC
CDR3: CASRSVSYNEQFF

D: -
size: many
V: TRBV29-1
J: TRBJ2-3
DNA: TGCAGCGTTGACGGGATTGGCACAGATACGCAGTATTTT
CDR3: CSVDGIGTDTQYF

D: TRBD1
size: -
V: TRBV6-6
J: TRBJ1-4
DNA: TGTGCCAGCAGTTACTCTCGGGACAGGGATAAAAAACTGTTTTTT
CDR3: CASSYSRDRDKKLFF

D: TRBD1
size: many
V: TRBV20-1
J: TRBJ1-2
DNA: TGCAGTGGTCGGGACAGGGGGCATGGAGCTGGCTACACCTTC
CDR3: CSGRDRGHGAGYTF

D: TRBD2
size: many
V: TRBV3-1
J: TRBJ2-1
DNA: TGTGCCAGCAGCCAAGATCGCGTGACTAGCGGGACGGAGTACAATGAGCAGTTCTTC
CDR3: CASSQDRVTSGTEYNEQFF

D: -
size: many
V: TRBV30
J: TRBJ2-3
DNA: TGTGCCTGGAGTGTGGGGGGTACGCAGTATTTT
CDR3: CAWSVGGTQYF

D: -
size: many
V: TRBV5-1
J: TRBJ2-2
DNA: TGCGCCAGCAGGCTGGGGCAGGTCGAGACCGGGGAGCTGTTTTTT
CDR3: CASRLGQVETGELFF

D: TRBD1
size: -
V: TRBV29-1
J: TRBJ1-1
DNA: TGCAGCGGGACAGGGTATAACACTGAAGCTTTCTTT
CDR3: CSGTGYNTEAFF

D: TRBD1
size: many
V: TRBV5-1
J: TRBJ2-1
DNA: TGCGCCAGCAGCTTGGAGGGACAGGGTGTGAGTGAGCAGTTCTTC
CDR3: CASSLEGQGVSEQFF

D: -
size: many
V: TRBV7-3
J: TRBJ2-1
DNA: TGTGCCAGCAGCTTAGGCCCCGCGAACAATGAGCAGTTCTTC
CDR3: CASSLGPANNEQFF